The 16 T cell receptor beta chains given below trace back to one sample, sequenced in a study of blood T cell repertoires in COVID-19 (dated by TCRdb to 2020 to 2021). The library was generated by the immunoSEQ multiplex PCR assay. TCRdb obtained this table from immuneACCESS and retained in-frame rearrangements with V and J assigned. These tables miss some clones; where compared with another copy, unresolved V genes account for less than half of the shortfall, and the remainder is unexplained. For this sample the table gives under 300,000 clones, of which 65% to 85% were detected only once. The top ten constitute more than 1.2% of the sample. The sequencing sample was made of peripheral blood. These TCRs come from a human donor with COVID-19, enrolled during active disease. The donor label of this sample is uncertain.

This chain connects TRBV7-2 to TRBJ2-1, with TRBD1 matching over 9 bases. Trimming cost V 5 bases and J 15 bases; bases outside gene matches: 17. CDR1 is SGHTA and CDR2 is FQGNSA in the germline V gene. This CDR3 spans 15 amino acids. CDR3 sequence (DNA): TGTGCCAGCAGCCCCTTCCGAACAGCGGGACAGGGACTGTTCTTC. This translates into CASSPFRTAGQGLFF.

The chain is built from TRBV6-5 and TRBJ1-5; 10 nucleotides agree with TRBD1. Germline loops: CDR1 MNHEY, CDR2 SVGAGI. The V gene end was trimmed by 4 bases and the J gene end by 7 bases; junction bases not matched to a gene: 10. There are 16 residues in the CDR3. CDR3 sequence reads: CASSSSRQGAKQPQHF. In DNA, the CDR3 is TGTGCCAGCAGTTCCTCCCGACAGGGGGCGAAACAGCCCCAGCATTTT.

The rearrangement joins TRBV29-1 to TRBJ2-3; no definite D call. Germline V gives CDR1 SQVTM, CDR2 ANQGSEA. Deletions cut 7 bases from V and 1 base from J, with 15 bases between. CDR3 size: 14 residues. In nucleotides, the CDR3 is TGCAGCGCCCGACTTGCGTACGGCACAGATACGCAGTATTTT. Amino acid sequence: CSARLAYGTDTQYF.

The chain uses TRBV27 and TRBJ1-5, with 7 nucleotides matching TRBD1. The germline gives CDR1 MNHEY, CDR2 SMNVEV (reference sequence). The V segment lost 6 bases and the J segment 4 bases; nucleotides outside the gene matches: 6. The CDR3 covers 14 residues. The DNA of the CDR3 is TGTGCCAGCAGACCGGGACAGAAGAATCAGCCCCAGCATTTT. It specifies CASRPGQKNQPQHF.

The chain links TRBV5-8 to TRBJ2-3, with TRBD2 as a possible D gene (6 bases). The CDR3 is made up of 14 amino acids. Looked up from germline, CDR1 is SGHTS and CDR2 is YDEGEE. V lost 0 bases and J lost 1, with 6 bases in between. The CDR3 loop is CASSLGGGTDTQYF. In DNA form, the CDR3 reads TGTGCCAGCAGCTTGGGGGGGGGCACAGATACGCAGTATTTT.

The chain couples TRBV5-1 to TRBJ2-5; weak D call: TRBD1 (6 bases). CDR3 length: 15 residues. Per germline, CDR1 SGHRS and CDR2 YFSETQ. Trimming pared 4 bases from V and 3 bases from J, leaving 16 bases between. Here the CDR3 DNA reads TGCGCCAGCAGCCCACCAGGGGCGGTAAAAGAGACCCAGTACTTC. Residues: CASSPPGAVKETQYF.

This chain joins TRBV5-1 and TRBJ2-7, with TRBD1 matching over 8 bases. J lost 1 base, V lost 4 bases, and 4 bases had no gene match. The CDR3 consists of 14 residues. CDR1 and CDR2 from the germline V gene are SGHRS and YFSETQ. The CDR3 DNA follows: TGCGCCAGCAGCCCCACAGGGGGATCCTACGAGCAGTACTTC. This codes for CASSPTGGSYEQYF.

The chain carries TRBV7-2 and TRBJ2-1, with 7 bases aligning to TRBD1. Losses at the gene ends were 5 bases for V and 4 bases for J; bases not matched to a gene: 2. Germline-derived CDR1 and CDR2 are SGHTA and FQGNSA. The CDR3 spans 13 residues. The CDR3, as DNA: TGTGCCAGCAGCACAGGGGTATACAATGAGCAGTTCTTC. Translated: CASSTGVYNEQFF.

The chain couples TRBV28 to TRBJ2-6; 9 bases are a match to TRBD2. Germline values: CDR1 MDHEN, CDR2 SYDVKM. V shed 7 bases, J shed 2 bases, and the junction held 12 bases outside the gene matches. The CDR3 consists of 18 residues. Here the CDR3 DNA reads TGTGCCAGCATGCACCTGGGGGTAGCGGGAGCTGGGGCCAACGTCCTGACTTTC. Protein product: CASMHLGVAGAGANVLTF.

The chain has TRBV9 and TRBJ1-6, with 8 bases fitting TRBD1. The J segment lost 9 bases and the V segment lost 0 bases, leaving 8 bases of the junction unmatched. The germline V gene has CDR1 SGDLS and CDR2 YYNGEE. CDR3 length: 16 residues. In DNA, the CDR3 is TGTGCCAGCAGCGTAGGCGACAGGGGTGTTGGTTCACCCCTCCACTTT. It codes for CASSVGDRGVGSPLHF. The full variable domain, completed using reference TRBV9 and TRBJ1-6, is DSGVTQTPKHLITATGQRVTLRCSPRSGDLSVYWYQQSLDQGLQFLIQYYNGEERAKGNILERFSAQQFPDLHSELNLSSLELGDSALYFCASSVGDRGVGSPLHFGNGTRLTVT.

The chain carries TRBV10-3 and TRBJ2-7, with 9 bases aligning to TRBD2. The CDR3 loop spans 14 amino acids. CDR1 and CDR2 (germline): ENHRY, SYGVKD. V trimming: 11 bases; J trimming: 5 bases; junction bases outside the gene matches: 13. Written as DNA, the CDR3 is TGTGCCGCTAACGAGCGGGAGGTCAGGGACGAGCAGTACTTC. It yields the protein CAANEREVRDEQYF.

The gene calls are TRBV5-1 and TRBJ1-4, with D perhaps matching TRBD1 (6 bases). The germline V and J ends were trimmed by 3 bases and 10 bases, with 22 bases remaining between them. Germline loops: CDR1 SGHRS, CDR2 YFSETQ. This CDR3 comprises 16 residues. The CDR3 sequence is CASSSTQEGDLGKLFF. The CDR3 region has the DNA TGCGCCAGCAGCTCCACTCAAGAGGGGGATCTGGGAAAACTGTTTTTT.

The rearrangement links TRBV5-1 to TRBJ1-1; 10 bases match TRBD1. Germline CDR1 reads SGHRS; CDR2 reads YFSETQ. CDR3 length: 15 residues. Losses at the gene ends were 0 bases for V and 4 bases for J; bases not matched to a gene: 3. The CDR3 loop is CASSLVGQGGTEAFF. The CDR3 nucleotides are TGCGCCAGCAGCTTGGTTGGACAGGGGGGCACTGAAGCTTTCTTT.

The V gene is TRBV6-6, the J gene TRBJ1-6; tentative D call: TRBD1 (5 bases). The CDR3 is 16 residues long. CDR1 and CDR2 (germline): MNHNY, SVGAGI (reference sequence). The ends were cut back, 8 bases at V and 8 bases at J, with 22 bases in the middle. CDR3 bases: TGTGCCAGCGAAGCCCATCGAGGCAGGGCCTATTCACCCCTCCACTTT. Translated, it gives CASEAHRGRAYSPLHF.

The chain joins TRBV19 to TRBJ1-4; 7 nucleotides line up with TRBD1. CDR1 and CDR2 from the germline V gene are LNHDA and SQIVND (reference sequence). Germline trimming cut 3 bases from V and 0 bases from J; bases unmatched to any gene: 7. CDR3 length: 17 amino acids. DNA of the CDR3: TGTGCCAGTAGTATGGAGGGGGCGGCTGCAACTAATGAAAAACTGTTTTTT. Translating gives CASSMEGAAATNEKLFF.

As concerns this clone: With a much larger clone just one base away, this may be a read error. The CDR3 coding sequence is TGTGCCAGCAGCTTGCCGACAGGGAACACTGAAGCTTTCTTT. It codes for CASSLPTGNTEAFF. The chain links TRBV5-6 to TRBJ1-1; maybe TRBD1 (6 bases). With 1 base removed from V and 1 base from J, the gap between germline ends came to 8 bases. There are 14 residues in the CDR3. Germline V lookup: CDR1 SGHDT, CDR2 YYEEEE.